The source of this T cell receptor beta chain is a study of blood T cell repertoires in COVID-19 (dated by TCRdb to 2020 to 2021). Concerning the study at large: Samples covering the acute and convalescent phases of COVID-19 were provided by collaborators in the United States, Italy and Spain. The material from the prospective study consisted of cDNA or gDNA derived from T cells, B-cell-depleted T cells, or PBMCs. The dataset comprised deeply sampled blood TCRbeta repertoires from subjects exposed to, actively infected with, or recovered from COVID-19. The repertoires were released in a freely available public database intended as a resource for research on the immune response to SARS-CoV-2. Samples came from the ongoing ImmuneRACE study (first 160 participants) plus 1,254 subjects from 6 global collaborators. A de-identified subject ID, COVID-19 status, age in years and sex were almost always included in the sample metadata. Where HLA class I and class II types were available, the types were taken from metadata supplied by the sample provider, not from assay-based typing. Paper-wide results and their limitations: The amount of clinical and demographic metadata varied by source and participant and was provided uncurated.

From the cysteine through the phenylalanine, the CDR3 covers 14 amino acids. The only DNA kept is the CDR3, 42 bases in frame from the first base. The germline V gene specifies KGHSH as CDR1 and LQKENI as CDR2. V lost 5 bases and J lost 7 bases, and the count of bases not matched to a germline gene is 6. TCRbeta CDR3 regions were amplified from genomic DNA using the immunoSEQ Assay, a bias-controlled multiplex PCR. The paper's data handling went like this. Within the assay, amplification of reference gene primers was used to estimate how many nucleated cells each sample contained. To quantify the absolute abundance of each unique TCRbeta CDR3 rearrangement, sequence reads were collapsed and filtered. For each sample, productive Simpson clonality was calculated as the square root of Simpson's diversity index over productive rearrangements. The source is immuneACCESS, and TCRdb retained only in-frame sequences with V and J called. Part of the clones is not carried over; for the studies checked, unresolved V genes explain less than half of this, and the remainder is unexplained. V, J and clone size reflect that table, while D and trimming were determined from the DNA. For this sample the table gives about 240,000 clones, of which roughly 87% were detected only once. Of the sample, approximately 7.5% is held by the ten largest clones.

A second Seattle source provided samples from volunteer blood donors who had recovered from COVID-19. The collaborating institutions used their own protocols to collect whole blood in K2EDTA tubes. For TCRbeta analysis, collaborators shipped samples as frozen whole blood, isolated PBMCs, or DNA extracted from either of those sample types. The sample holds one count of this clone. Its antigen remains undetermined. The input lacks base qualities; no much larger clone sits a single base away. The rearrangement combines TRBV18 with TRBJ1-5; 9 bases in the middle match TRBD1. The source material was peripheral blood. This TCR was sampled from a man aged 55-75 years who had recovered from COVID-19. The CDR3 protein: CASSGTGGTQPQHF. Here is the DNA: TGTGCCAGCTCAGGTACAGGGGGCACACAGCCCCAGCATTTT.